The 17 T cell receptor beta chains below all came from one sample that was sequenced in a study of T-cell memory formation after mild COVID-19. One entry per CDR3 protein results from TCRdb running MiXCR on the 5' RACE reads. Among about 150,000 distinct CDR3 sequences listed, approximately 15% were seen once. The sample consisted of PBMCs or a T cell subset sorted from them (not recorded which). These receptors all stem from an adult woman who had mild COVID-19 (a few samples of this study predate the infection). Cell type and time point are not known.

The table lists this clonotype with a few counts. The chain uses TRBV12-5 and TRBJ2-2; D is uncertain. In germline, CDR1 is LGHNT, CDR2 FRNRAP. The CDR3 runs to 12 residues. With 1 base removed from V and 7 bases from J, the gap between germline ends came to 4 bases. The CDR3 sequence is CASGLGSGELFF. In DNA form, the CDR3 reads TGTGCTAGTGGTTTGGGGAGCGGGGAGCTGTTTTTT.

This clonotype showed up just a few times. This chain joins TRBV5-1 and TRBJ2-2, with D possibly matching TRBD1 (5 bases). Germline V gene data show CDR1 as SGHRS and CDR2 as YFSETQ. CDR3 length: 13 amino acids. V was clipped by 6 bases and J by 4 bases, with 10 bases between them. CDR3 sequence: CASTDDSTGELFF. Written as DNA, the CDR3 is TGCGCCAGCACCGACGACAGCACCGGGGAGCTGTTTTTT.

The sample holds a few counts of this clonotype. CDR3 region: CASSGRDRVDYGYTF. In DNA, the CDR3 is TGTGCCAGCAGCGGCCGGGACAGGGTCGACTATGGCTACACCTTC. The chain is built from TRBV7-9 and TRBJ1-2; 9 nucleotides agree with TRBD1. Germline V lookup: CDR1 SEHNR, CDR2 FQNEAQ (reference sequence). The CDR3 sequence is 15 residues long. V shed 5 bases and J 3 bases; nucleotides not matched to a gene: 7.

The CDR3 loop is CASSETSSARLKNIQYF. CDR3 coding DNA: TGTGCCAGCAGTGAAACTTCATCGGCCAGACTCAAAAACATTCAGTACTTC. V and J are TRBV25-1 and TRBJ2-4, with no clear D. The CDR3 is 17 residues long. V was pared by 2 bases and J by 3 bases, with 17 bases between. The germline CDR1 and CDR2 sequences are MGHDK and SYGVNS. Full variable domain (remainder filled in from reference TRBV25-1 and TRBJ2-4): EADIYQTPRYLVIGTGKKITLECSQTMGHDKMYWYQQDPGMELHLIHYSYGVNSTEKGDLSSESTVSRIRTEHFPLTLESARPSHTSQYLCASSETSSARLKNIQYFGAGTRLSVL.

There are many counts of this clonotype. The chain recombines TRBV12-3 or TRBV12-4 with TRBJ1-1; the D is unclear. The CDR3 length is 13 residues. Deletions cut 6 bases from V and 1 base from J, with 9 bases between. CDR3 in DNA: TGTGCCAGCAGCCGGCAGGAGAACACTGAAGCTTTCTTT. This encodes CASSRQENTEAFF.

The chain carries TRBV2 and TRBJ2-1; weak D call: TRBD2 (6 bases). This CDR3 is 16 amino acids long. The ends were cut back, 5 bases at V and 0 bases at J, with 14 bases in the middle. CDR1 is SNHLY and CDR2 is FYNNEI in the germline V gene. The CDR3 DNA is TGTGCCAGCAGTTCTCGACTCGGGAGCTCCTACAATGAGCAGTTCTTC. It yields the protein CASSSRLGSSYNEQFF.

The CDR3 nucleotides read TGTGCCAGCAGCCCTCGCGGACAGGACAACTCCTACGAGCAGTACTTC. Amino acid sequence: CASSPRGQDNSYEQYF. V is TRBV13 and J is TRBJ2-7; 7 bases are a match to TRBD1. The CDR3 length is 16 residues. From germline, CDR1 is PRHDT and CDR2 FYEKMQ (reference sequence). V trimming: 5 bases; J trimming: 0 bases; junction bases outside the gene matches: 10.

The chain links TRBV5-1 to TRBJ2-7; D possibly corresponds to TRBD2 (6 bases). Germline-derived CDR1 and CDR2 are SGHRS and YFSETQ. This CDR3 has 13 residues. The V gene lost 5 bases and the J gene lost 1 base, with 10 bases spanning the gap. Written as DNA, the CDR3 is TGCGCCAGCAGGCAAGGGACTTCCTACGAGCAGTACTTC. Translating it yields CASRQGTSYEQYF.

This chain links TRBV7-9 with TRBJ2-2; D is unclear. The CDR3 has 12 amino acids. CDR1 is SEHNR and CDR2 is FQNEAQ in the germline V gene (reference sequence). V gave up 1 base and J gave up 6 bases, with 3 bases separating them. The CDR3 region is CASSLESGELFF. Written as DNA, the CDR3 is TGTGCCAGCAGCTTAGAGTCCGGGGAGCTGTTTTTT.

This clonotype was seen more than once but under ten times. The V and J genes are TRBV19 and TRBJ1-1; D is possibly TRBD1 (6 bases). The CDR3 contains 13 residues. Trimming took off 5 bases at V and 6 bases at J, with 13 bases between the two ends. The germline gives CDR1 LNHDA, CDR2 SQIVND (reference sequence). This CDR3 is CASSVKQGSEAFF. CDR3 DNA sequence: TGTGCCAGTAGTGTTAAACAGGGCTCTGAAGCTTTCTTT.

The genes are TRBV29-1 and TRBJ2-3; TRBD1 might be the D (5 bases). CDR3 length equals 18 residues. Trimming removed 6 bases at V and 2 bases at J, with 27 bases between. Looked up from germline, CDR1 is SQVTM and CDR2 is ANQGSEA. In nucleotides, the CDR3 is TGCAGCGTGAAGGGGAAACTAAATAAAAGAAAAACCACAGATACGCAGTATTTT. It yields the protein CSVKGKLNKRKTTDTQYF.

The CDR3 sequence: CATSRDRESGTEAFF. CDR3 coding DNA: TGTGCCACCAGCAGAGACAGGGAGTCGGGTACTGAAGCTTTCTTT. The chain combines TRBV15 with TRBJ1-1, with TRBD1 as a possible D gene (5 bases). Germline V lookup: CDR1 LNHNV, CDR2 YYDKDF (reference sequence). Trimming stripped 0 bases from V and 5 bases from J, with 13 bases between. This CDR3 is 15 amino acids long.

The chain has TRBV19 and TRBJ2-1, with TRBD1 matching 10 bases. Germline trimming cut 1 base from V and 8 bases from J; bases unmatched to any gene: 11. Per the germline V gene, CDR1 is LNHDA and CDR2 is SQIVND (reference sequence). This CDR3 region has 17 residues. In nucleotides, the CDR3 is TGTGCCAGTAGTATAGTAATTATGGGACAGGGGTTTTATGAGCAGTTCTTC. Its protein is CASSIVIMGQGFYEQFF.

This clonotype was detected only a few times. The chain combines TRBV4-1 with TRBJ2-3; 9 bases agree with TRBD2. Germline V CDR1 and CDR2: MGHRA, YSYEKL. Germline trimming cut 1 base from V and 2 bases from J; bases unmatched to any gene: 1. This CDR3 comprises 15 residues. CDR3 sequence reads: CASSQGTSDTDTQYF. The CDR3, as DNA: TGCGCCAGCAGCCAAGGGACTAGCGACACAGATACGCAGTATTTT.

V usage is TRBV9 and J usage is TRBJ1-2, with unresolved D. V lost 0 bases and J lost 0, with 9 bases in between. CDR3 length equals 15 residues. Germline CDR1 is SGDLS and CDR2 is YYNGEE. The CDR3 sequence is CASSVEPGPNYGYTF. As DNA, the CDR3 is TGTGCCAGCAGCGTAGAACCAGGCCCTAACTATGGCTACACCTTC. Drawing the rest from reference TRBV9 and TRBJ1-2, the complete variable domain is DSGVTQTPKHLITATGQRVTLRCSPRSGDLSVYWYQQSLDQGLQFLIQYYNGEERAKGNILERFSAQQFPDLHSELNLSSLELGDSALYFCASSVEPGPNYGYTFGSGTRLTVV.

This clonotype has a handful of counts. The chain has TRBV12-3 or TRBV12-4 and TRBJ2-5, with D perhaps matching TRBD2 (5 bases). With 7 bases removed from V and 4 bases from J, the gap between germline ends came to 13 bases. CDR3 size: 13 residues. The CDR3 DNA sequence: TGTGCCAGCATGGAAGCGGTATTAGAGACCCAGTACTTC. Residues: CASMEAVLETQYF.

The chain recombines TRBV19 with TRBJ1-1; D is unresolved. Between the trimmed V and J ends, which lost 5 bases and 11 bases, there was a span of 12 bases. The CDR3 is 11 amino acids. Germline lookup yields CDR1 LNHDA and CDR2 SQIVND (reference sequence). The CDR3 DNA is TGTGCCAGTAGTTTTGGAGTCGCGGCTTTCTTT. Protein sequence: CASSFGVAAFF.